The T cell receptor (beta chain) described here comes from a study of blood T cell repertoires in COVID-19. V lost 2 bases and J 1 base, leaving 9 bases between the germline ends. The length of the CDR3 is 14 residues. Per germline, CDR1 LGHDT and CDR2 YNNKEL (reference sequence). Per the original data handling: The authors estimated nucleated cell counts from reference gene primer amplification. The repertoire was sequenced with immunoSEQ multiplex PCR; TCRdb's copy has only in-frame clones and lacks some. The DNA gave D and trimming, while V, J and clone size come from that table. The sample consists of over 350,000 clones, about 89% of them appearing once.

The origin of this receptor is a woman aged 25 to 39 with acute or convalescent COVID-19. The sample taken for sequencing was peripheral blood. The chain employs TRBV3-1 (or the pseudogene TRBV3-2) and TRBJ2-7; D uncertain. The CDR3 here is CASSQLGRSYEQYF. CDR3 nucleotide sequence: TGTGCCAGCAGCCAACTAGGCAGATCCTACGAGCAGTACTTC.